This T cell receptor (beta chain) was captured by sequencing in a study of T-cell memory formation after mild COVID-19. TCRdb re-derived calls from the 5' RACE reads in MiXCR, one entry per CDR3 protein. The sample contains tens of thousands of distinct CDR3 sequences, approximately 15% of which appear only once. This CDR3 spans 13 amino acids. Trimming removed 6 bases at V and 9 bases at J, with 18 bases between. The source of this sequence is an adult woman who had mild COVID-19 (a few samples of this study predate the infection). Cell type and time point are not known. The chain recombines TRBV12-3 or TRBV12-4 with TRBJ2-7; either TRBD1 or TRBD2 may fit D (7 bases each). Sequenced input: PBMCs or a T cell subset sorted from them (not recorded which). In nucleotides, the CDR3 is TGTGCCAGCAGATCAGGGGGAGGGATAAGGCAGTACTTC. Translation gives CASRSGGGIRQYF.